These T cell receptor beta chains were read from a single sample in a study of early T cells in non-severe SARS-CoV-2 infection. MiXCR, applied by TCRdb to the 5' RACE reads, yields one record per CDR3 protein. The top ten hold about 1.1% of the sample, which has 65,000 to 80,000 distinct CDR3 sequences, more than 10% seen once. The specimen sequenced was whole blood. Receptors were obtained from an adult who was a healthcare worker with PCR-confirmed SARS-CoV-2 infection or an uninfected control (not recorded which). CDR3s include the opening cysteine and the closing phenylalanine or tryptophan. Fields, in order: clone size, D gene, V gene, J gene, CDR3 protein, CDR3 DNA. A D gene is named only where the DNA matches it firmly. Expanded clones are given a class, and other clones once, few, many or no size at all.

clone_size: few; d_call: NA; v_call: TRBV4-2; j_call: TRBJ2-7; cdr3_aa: CASSQDVAPTYEQYF; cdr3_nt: TGTGCCAGCAGCCAAGATGTAGCTCCCACCTACGAGCAGTACTTC
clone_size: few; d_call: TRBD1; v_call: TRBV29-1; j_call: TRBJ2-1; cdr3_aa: CSVIQGSSYNEQFF; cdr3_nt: TGCAGCGTGATACAGGGGAGCTCCTACAATGAGCAGTTCTTC
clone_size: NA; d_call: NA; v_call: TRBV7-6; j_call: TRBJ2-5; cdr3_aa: CASSLEREQLETQYF; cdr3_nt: TGTGCCAGCAGCTTAGAACGGGAGCAACTGGAGACCCAGTACTTC
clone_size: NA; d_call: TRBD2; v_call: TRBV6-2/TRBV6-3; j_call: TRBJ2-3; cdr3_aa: CASSSTSGRAPWEDTQYF; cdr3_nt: TGTGCCAGCAGTTCCACTAGCGGGAGGGCCCCGTGGGAAGATACGCAGTATTTT
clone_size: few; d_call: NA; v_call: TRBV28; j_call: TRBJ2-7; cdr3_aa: CASSLFRAGSYEQYF; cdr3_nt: TGTGCCAGCAGTTTATTTCGGGCAGGGTCCTACGAGCAGTACTTC
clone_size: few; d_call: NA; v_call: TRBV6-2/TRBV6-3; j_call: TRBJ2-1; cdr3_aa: CASNRQYNEQFF; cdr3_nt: TGTGCCAGCAACCGACAATACAATGAGCAGTTCTTC
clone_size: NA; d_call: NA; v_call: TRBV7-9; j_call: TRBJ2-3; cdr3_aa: CASSLEGDTQYF; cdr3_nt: TGTGCCAGCAGCTTAGAAGGAGATACGCAGTATTTT
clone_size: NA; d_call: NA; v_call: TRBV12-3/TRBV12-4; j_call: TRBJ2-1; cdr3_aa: CASSPDGSSYNEQFF; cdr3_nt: TGTGCCAGCAGCCCCGACGGGAGCTCCTACAATGAGCAGTTCTTC
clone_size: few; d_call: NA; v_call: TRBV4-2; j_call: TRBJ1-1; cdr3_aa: CASSQDLRDMNTEAFF; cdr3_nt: TGTGCCAGCAGCCAAGATCTGCGGGACATGAACACTGAAGCTTTCTTT
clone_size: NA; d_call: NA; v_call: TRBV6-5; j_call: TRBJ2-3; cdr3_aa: CASTSGPGDSTDTQYF; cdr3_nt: TGTGCCAGCACCTCCGGGCCAGGGGACAGCACAGATACGCAGTATTTT
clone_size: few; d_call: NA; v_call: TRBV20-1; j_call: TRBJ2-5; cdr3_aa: CSASWSEKPGETQYF; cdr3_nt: TGCAGTGCTAGTTGGTCGGAAAAACCTGGAGAGACCCAGTACTTC
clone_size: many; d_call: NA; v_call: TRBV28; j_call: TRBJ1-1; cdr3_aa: CASSLIPTEAFF; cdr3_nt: TGTGCCAGCAGTCTAATCCCCACTGAAGCTTTCTTT
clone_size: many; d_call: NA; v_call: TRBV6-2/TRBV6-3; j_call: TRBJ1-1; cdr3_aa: CASSFFSGTEAFF; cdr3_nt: TGTGCCAGCAGTTTCTTTTCGGGCACTGAAGCTTTCTTT
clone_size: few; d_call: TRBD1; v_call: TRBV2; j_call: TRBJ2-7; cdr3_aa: CASRDRGESREQYF; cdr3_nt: TGTGCCAGCAGGGACAGGGGCGAGTCGAGGGAGCAGTACTTC
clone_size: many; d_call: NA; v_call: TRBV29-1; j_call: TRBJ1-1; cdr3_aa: CSVDSNTEAFF; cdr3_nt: TGCAGCGTTGACAGCAACACTGAAGCTTTCTTT
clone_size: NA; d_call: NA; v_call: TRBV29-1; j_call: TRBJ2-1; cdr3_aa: CSYLENEQFF; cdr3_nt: TGCAGCTATCTAGAAAATGAGCAGTTCTTC
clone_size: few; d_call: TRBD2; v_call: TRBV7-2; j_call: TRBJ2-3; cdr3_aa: CASSLVGASGHSTDTQYF; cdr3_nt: TGTGCCAGCAGCTTAGTTGGGGCTAGCGGGCATAGCACAGATACGCAGTATTTT
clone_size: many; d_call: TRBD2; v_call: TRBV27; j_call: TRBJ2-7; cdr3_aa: CASSPLTSGRLEQYF; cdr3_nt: TGTGCCAGCAGTCCTCTGACTAGCGGGAGATTAGAGCAGTACTTC
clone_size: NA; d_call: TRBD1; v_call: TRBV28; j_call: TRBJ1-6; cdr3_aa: CASSPIGQGRSPLHF; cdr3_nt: TGTGCCAGCAGCCCAATAGGACAGGGGCGTTCACCCCTCCACTTT
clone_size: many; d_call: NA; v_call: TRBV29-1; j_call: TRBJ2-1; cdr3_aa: CSVEGLSHEQFF; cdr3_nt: TGCAGCGTTGAGGGCCTTAGCCATGAGCAGTTCTTC
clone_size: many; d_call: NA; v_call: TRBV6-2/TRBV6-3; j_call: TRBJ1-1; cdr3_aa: CASSYSGSEAFF; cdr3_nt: TGTGCCAGCAGTTACAGTGGGTCTGAAGCTTTCTTT
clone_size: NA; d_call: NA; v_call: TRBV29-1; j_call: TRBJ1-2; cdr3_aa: CSVEDTNYGYTF; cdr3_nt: TGCAGCGTTGAAGATACAAACTATGGCTACACCTTT
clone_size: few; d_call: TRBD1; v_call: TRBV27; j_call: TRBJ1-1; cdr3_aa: CASSFNRGTEAFF; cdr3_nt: TGTGCCAGCAGTTTCAACAGGGGGACTGAAGCTTTCTTT
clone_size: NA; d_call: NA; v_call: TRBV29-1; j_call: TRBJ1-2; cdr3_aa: CSVASANNYGYTF; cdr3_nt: TGCAGCGTTGCGTCAGCGAATAACTATGGCTACACCTTC
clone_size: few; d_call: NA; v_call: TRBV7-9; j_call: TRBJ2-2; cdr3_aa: CASSFLPTGELFF; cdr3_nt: TGTGCCAGCAGCTTTTTACCAACCGGGGAGCTGTTTTTT
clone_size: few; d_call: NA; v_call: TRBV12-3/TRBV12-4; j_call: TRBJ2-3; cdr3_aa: CASRRTDTQYF; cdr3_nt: TGTGCCAGCAGGAGAACAGATACGCAGTATTTT
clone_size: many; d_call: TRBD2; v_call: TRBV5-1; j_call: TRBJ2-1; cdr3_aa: CASSHEGRTSGSARQFF; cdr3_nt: TGCGCCAGCAGCCACGAGGGTAGGACTAGCGGTTCCGCGCGGCAGTTCTTC
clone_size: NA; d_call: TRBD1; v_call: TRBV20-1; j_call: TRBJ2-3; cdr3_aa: CSALLRGPGTDTQYF; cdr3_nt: TGCAGTGCCCTACTAAGGGGGCCAGGCACAGATACGCAGTATTTT
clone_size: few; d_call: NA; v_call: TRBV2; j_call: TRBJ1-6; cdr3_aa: CASSEFRTANNSPLHF; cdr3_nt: TGTGCCAGCAGTGAATTCCGGACAGCAAATAATTCACCCCTCCACTTT
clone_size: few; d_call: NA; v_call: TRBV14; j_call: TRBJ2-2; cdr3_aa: CASSQAARGELFF; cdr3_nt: TGTGCCAGCAGCCAAGCCGCCCGCGGGGAGCTGTTTTTT
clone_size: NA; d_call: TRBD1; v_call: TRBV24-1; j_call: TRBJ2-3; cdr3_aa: CATSDYVDRSADTQYF; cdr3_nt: TGTGCCACCAGTGATTACGTGGACAGGAGTGCGGATACGCAGTATTTT
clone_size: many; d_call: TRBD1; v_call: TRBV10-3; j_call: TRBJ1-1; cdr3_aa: CAISEYDRGRTEAFF; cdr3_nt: TGTGCCATCAGTGAGTACGACAGGGGGCGAACTGAAGCTTTCTTT
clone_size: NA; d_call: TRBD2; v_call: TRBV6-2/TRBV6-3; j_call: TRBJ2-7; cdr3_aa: CASSYATGTRPYEQYF; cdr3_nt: TGTGCCAGCAGTTACGCAACCGGGACTAGACCTTACGAGCAGTACTTC
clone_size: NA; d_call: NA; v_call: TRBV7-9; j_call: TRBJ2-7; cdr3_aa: CASSLVQGRRYEQYF; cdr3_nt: TGTGCCAGCAGCTTAGTTCAGGGGAGGAGATACGAGCAGTACTTC
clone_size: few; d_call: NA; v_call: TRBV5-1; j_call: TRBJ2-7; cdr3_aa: CASSWDFGYEQYF; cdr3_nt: TGCGCCAGCAGCTGGGACTTCGGCTACGAGCAGTACTTC
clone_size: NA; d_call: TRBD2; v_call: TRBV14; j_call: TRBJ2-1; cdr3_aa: CASSQALAGVEQFF; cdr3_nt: TGTGCCAGCAGCCAAGCACTAGCGGGAGTTGAGCAGTTCTTC
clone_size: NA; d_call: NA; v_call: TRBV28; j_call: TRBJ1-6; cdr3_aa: CASNKGELRNSPLHF; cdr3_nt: TGTGCCAGTAATAAGGGGGAATTGCGTAATTCACCCCTCCACTTT
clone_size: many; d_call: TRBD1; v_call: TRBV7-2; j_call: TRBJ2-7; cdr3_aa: CASSLTPGQSYEQYF; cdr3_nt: TGTGCCAGCAGCCTTACTCCGGGACAGAGCTACGAGCAGTACTTC
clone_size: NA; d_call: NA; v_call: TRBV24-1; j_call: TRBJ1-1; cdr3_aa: CATSDPRRGDTEAFF; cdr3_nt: TGTGCCACCAGTGACCCCCGGCGAGGGGACACTGAAGCTTTCTTT
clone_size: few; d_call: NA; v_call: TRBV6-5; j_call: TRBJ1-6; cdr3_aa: CASSYSAPNSPLHF; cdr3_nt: TGTGCCAGCAGTTACTCGGCCCCAAATTCACCCCTCCACTTT
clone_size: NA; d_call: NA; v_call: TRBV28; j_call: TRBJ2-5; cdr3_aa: CASSLSGVLTQYF; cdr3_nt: TGTGCCAGCAGTTTGTCAGGGGTCCTGACCCAGTACTTC
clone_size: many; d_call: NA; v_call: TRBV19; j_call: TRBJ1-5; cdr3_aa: CASNAWGQGNQPQHF; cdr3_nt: TGTGCCAGTAACGCTTGGGGGCAAGGCAATCAGCCCCAGCATTTT
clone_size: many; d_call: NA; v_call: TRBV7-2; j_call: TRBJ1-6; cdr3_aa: CASSSNSPLHF; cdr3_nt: TGTGCCAGCAGCTCCAATTCACCCCTCCACTTT
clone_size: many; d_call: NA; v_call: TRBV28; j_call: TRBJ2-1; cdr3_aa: CASGPRVLVYNEQFF; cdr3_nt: TGTGCCAGCGGCCCGCGGGTGCTGGTCTACAATGAGCAGTTCTTC
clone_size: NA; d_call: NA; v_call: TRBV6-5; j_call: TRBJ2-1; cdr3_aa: CASRRDSYNEQFF; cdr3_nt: TGTGCCAGCAGGCGGGACTCTTACAATGAGCAGTTCTTC